This T cell receptor beta chain emerged from a study of T-cell reconstitution after alpha-beta-depleted transplantation in children. Trimming left V 3 bases short and J 1 base short, with 13 bases between. This CDR3 is built from 15 residues. Germline-derived CDR1 and CDR2 are DFQATT and SNEGSKA (reference sequence). Preparing the TCRbeta library involved the use of unique molecular identifiers. TCRdb re-called the PCR reads through MiXCR, storing one row per CDR3 protein. In the table there are about 500,000 distinct CDR3 sequences, about 33% of which are singletons. The chain combines TRBV20-1 with TRBJ1-5; D remains unclear. This clonotype was sampled from a human donor who donated a stem cell graft to a child with aplastic anemia. The starting material was PBMCs from the stem cell graft donor, obtained from the stem cell graft. CDR3 in DNA: TGCAGTGCTAGCGATAAGATTTACAGCAATCAGCCCCAGCATTTT. Amino acids: CSASDKIYSNQPQHF.